Below are 6 T cell receptor beta chains sequenced from a single sample in a study of blood T cell repertoires in COVID-19. Measured with immunoSEQ multiplex PCR; TCRdb has only the in-frame clones, and not every one. The table records about 250,000 clones, roughly 84% of them present only once. Sequencing was done on a sample of peripheral blood. These receptors all stem from a woman aged 40 to 50 who had recovered from COVID-19.

This clone was seen once. J is TRBJ2-7 and V is TRBV10-3; a possible D gene is TRBD1 (5 bases). Trimming cost V 0 bases and J 7 bases, with 10 bases left between them. The CDR3 loop spans 13 amino acids. CDR1 is ENHRY and CDR2 is SYGVKD in the germline V gene. CDR3 in amino acids: CAISESKGHEQYF. CDR3 coding DNA: TGTGCCATCAGTGAGTCGAAGGGGCATGAGCAGTACTTC.

This sequence joins TRBV11-3 and TRBJ2-1; 8 bases match TRBD1. V was pared by 4 bases and J by 12 bases, with 5 bases of the junction left unmatched. CDR1 and CDR2 (germline): SGHNT, YENEEA. CDR3 size: 12 residues. CDR3 sequence: CASSSAGGRQFF. CDR3 nucleotide sequence: TGTGCCAGCAGCTCCGCAGGGGGCCGGCAGTTCTTC.

In its sample, this clone was seen once. The chain recombines TRBV5-1 with TRBJ2-5, with 7 nucleotides matching TRBD2. The CDR3 length is 14 residues. J was trimmed by 2 bases and V by 4 bases; bases with no gene match: 5. Germline CDR1 reads SGHRS; CDR2 reads YFSETQ. The CDR3 nucleotides read TGCGCCAGCAGCACCGGGGGGTCACAAGAGACCCAGTACTTC. It specifies CASSTGGSQETQYF. Drawing the rest from reference TRBV5-1 and TRBJ2-5, the complete variable domain is KAGVTQTPRYLIKTRGQQVTLSCSPISGHRSVSWYQQTPGQGLQFLFEYFSETQRNKGNFPGRFSGRQFSNSRSEMNVSTLELGDSALYLCASSTGGSQETQYFGPGTRLLVL.

In its sample, this clone was seen once. CDR3 sequence: CASSYSSHSDSSYEQYF. For the CDR3, the DNA is TGTGCCAGCAGTTACTCTTCTCACTCCGACAGCTCCTACGAGCAGTACTTC. The chain recombines TRBV6-2 or TRBV6-3 with TRBJ2-7; a weak D match, TRBD1 (5 bases). The length of the CDR3 is 17 residues. Germline V lookup: CDR1 MNHEY, CDR2 SVGEGT. Between the trimmed V and J ends, which lost 0 bases and 0 bases, there was a span of 15 bases.

The chain joins TRBV4-1 to TRBJ1-1, with D perhaps TRBD1 (6 bases). V lost 4 bases and J lost 1, with 13 bases in between. Germline V gene data show CDR1 as MGHRA and CDR2 as YSYEKL. The CDR3 consists of 15 residues. The CDR3 nucleotides are TGCGCCAGCAGCCGAGACAGGTACTCGAACACTGAAGCTTTCTTT. The encoded protein is CASSRDRYSNTEAFF.

This chain links TRBV5-4 with TRBJ1-1; D uncertain. The V end lost 4 bases, the J end lost 1 base, and 11 bases lay between the germline ends. Germline V gene lookup returns CDR1 SGHNT and CDR2 YYREEE (reference sequence). The CDR3 is 14 amino acids. The chain's CDR3 is CASSVDMENTEAFF. The CDR3, as DNA: TGTGCCAGCAGCGTTGACATGGAGAACACTGAAGCTTTCTTT.